Listed below are T cell receptor beta chains from one sample, sequenced in a study of cytomegalovirus exposure and HLA in healthy donors. Generated by immunoSEQ multiplex PCR, the TCRdb table keeps only in-frame clones and is missing some. This sample carries about 120,000 clones, 60% to 85% of them seen once, and the ten largest clones take around 10%. The sample was PBMCs. The origin of the receptors is a woman between 40 and 55 years old in good health and CMV-seropositive. CDR3s include the opening cysteine and the closing phenylalanine or tryptophan. The D gene is left open where the match is weak. Some rows mark clone size as missing; the rest say once, few, many or name a class of expanded clone.

size	D	V	J	CDR3	DNA
-	-	TRBV19	TRBJ1-2	CASSPQGLRPYGYTF	TGTGCCAGTAGCCCACAGGGATTAAGGCCCTATGGCTACACCTTC
-	-	TRBV15	TRBJ1-4	CATRRGSAAQTNEKLFF	TGTGCCACCCGGAGGGGCTCGGCCGCGCAGACTAATGAAAAACTGTTTTTT
-	-	TRBV5-1	TRBJ2-7	CASSSKGGPSYEQYF	TGCGCCAGCAGCTCCAAAGGCGGGCCCTCCTACGAGCAGTACTTC
-	-	TRBV6-5	TRBJ2-7	CASSYWGQGGYEQYF	TGTGCCAGCAGTTACTGGGGTCAGGGGGGATACGAGCAGTACTTC
few	TRBD1	TRBV6-1	TRBJ1-1	CASSDNDRGQRNTEAFF	TGTGCCAGCAGTGACAATGACAGGGGGCAAAGGAACACTGAAGCTTTCTTT
once	TRBD1	TRBV2	TRBJ1-6	CASSFGQGAYSPLHF	TGTGCCAGCAGTTTCGGACAGGGGGCCTATTCACCCCTCCACTTT
few	TRBD1	TRBV25-1	TRBJ1-5	CASSGAGGNQPQHF	TGTGCCAGCAGTGGAGCAGGGGGGAATCAGCCCCAGCATTTT
-	-	TRBV19	TRBJ2-5	CASSYRRSETQYF	TGTGCCAGTAGCTATCGGCGGTCAGAGACCCAGTACTTC
-	TRBD1	TRBV6-8	TRBJ1-5	CASSIWTGRSQPQHF	TGTGCCAGCAGTATATGGACAGGTAGGTCACAGCCCCAGCATTTT
-	-	TRBV30	TRBJ1-1	CAWSWTANTEAFF	TGTGCCTGGAGTTGGACAGCGAACACTGAAGCTTTCTTT
once	TRBD1	TRBV4-1	TRBJ2-7	CASSPRQGSDEQYF	TGCGCCAGCAGCCCGCGACAGGGTAGCGACGAGCAGTACTTC
-	-	TRBV27	TRBJ2-5	CAQQGGQETQYF	TGTGCCCAGCAGGGGGGCCAAGAGACCCAGTACTTC
-	-	TRBV7-9	TRBJ1-1	CASSFHRQTEAFF	TGTGCCAGCAGCTTCCACAGACAGACTGAAGCTTTCTTT
-	TRBD1	TRBV4-1	TRBJ1-4	CASSHAGGNEKLFF	TGCGCCAGCAGCCACGCAGGGGGAAATGAAAAACTGTTTTTT
-	TRBD1	TRBV6-5	TRBJ1-2	CASSRQGPYGYTF	TGTGCCAGCAGTCGACAGGGCCCCTATGGCTACACCTTC
-	-	TRBV7-8	TRBJ1-5	CASSPERVQPQHF	TGTGCCAGCAGCCCGGAGAGGGTTCAGCCCCAGCATTTT
-	-	TRBV7-7	TRBJ2-5	CASSLAIGAETQYF	TGTGCTAGCAGCTTAGCGATTGGGGCTGAGACCCAGTACTTC
-	-	TRBV5-6	TRBJ1-1	CASSQNTEAFF	TGTGCCAGCAGCCAGAACACTGAAGCTTTCTTT
-	TRBD1	TRBV2	TRBJ1-2	CASGGQVGYTF	TGTGCCAGCGGGGGACAGGTTGGCTACACCTTC
-	-	TRBV6-1	TRBJ2-1	CASSELRTGRVHNEQFF	TGTGCCAGCAGTGAACTTAGGACAGGGAGGGTACACAATGAGCAGTTCTTC
once	-	TRBV5-1	TRBJ2-7	CASSLGSGWDYEQYF	TGCGCCAGCAGCTTGGGATCGGGATGGGACTACGAGCAGTACTTC
-	TRBD2	TRBV7-6	TRBJ2-1	CASSLGGGSYNEQFF	TGTGCCAGCAGCTTAGGCGGGGGATCCTACAATGAGCAGTTCTTC
-	TRBD1	TRBV2	TRBJ1-2	CASTETGHGYTF	TGTGCCAGCACGGAGACAGGGCACGGCTACACCTTC
-	-	TRBV12-5	TRBJ1-5	CASAYSNQPQHF	TGTGCTAGTGCCTACAGCAATCAGCCCCAGCATTTT
few	TRBD1	TRBV19	TRBJ1-6	CASAKIGTGGSPLHF	TGTGCCAGTGCAAAGATCGGGACAGGGGGATCACCCCTCCACTTT
-	-	TRBV5-1	TRBJ1-3	CASSERTGNTIYF	TGCGCCAGCAGCGAGAGGACTGGAAACACCATATATTTT
-	-	TRBV2	TRBJ2-2	CASSEPLRTNTGELFF	TGTGCCAGCAGTGAACCCCTCAGGACGAACACCGGGGAGCTGTTTTTT
-	-	TRBV9	TRBJ1-5	CASSAQGSNQPQHF	TGTGCCAGCAGCGCTCAGGGGAGCAATCAGCCCCAGCATTTT
-	-	TRBV6-5	TRBJ1-2	CASSNRGRYTF	TGTGCCAGCAGTAACAGAGGGAGGTACACCTTC
few	TRBD1	TRBV14	TRBJ1-1	CASSPRGLYTEAFF	TGTGCCAGCAGCCCGAGGGGGCTGTACACTGAAGCTTTCTTT
-	-	TRBV5-6	TRBJ1-3	CASSLRTPGNTIYF	TGTGCCAGCAGCTTGCGGACTCCTGGAAACACCATATATTTT
-	-	TRBV25-1	TRBJ2-3	CAAGGYTDTQYF	TGTGCCGCGGGCGGATACACAGATACGCAGTATTTT
once	TRBD1	TRBV18	TRBJ1-5	CASSETGSQPQHF	TGTGCCAGCTCAGAGACAGGGAGTCAGCCCCAGCATTTT
-	TRBD1	TRBV5-4	TRBJ1-6	CASSFRQGYSPLHF	TGTGCCAGCAGCTTCCGACAGGGGTATTCACCCCTCCACTTT
-	TRBD1	TRBV6-5	TRBJ2-1	CASRRDRAPNEQFF	TGTGCCAGCAGGAGGGACAGGGCTCCCAATGAGCAGTTCTTC
-	-	TRBV30	TRBJ2-5	CAWSGPVGLRPETQYF	TGTGCCTGGAGTGGCCCAGTAGGACTTCGGCCGGAGACCCAGTACTTC
-	-	TRBV9	TRBJ1-6	CASSVDPGGNSPLHF	TGTGCCAGCAGCGTAGATCCGGGCGGGAATTCACCCCTCCACTTT
-	-	TRBV29-1	TRBJ1-2	CSVVRRDNGYTF	TGCAGCGTTGTCCGCAGGGATAATGGCTACACCTTC
-	-	TRBV30	TRBJ1-4	CAWNTQTGEKLFF	TGTGCCTGGAACACACAAACAGGGGAAAAACTGTTTTTT
-	-	TRBV30	TRBJ2-7	CAGKSSRIFYEQYF	TGTGCCGGCAAATCGTCCAGGATCTTCTACGAGCAGTACTTC
-	-	TRBV28	TRBJ1-5	CASSFFPITPGTQPQHF	TGTGCCAGCAGTTTCTTTCCTATTACGCCCGGGACACAGCCCCAGCATTTT
-	-	TRBV29-1	TRBJ1-5	CSVRTDSNQPQHF	TGCAGCGTTAGGACAGATAGCAATCAGCCCCAGCATTTT
few	TRBD1	TRBV5-1	TRBJ2-3	CASSTGTASLIWDTQYF	TGCGCCAGCAGCACCGGGACAGCCTCCCTTATTTGGGATACGCAGTATTTT
few	-	TRBV25-1	TRBJ2-7	CASSGLDRTYEQYF	TGTGCCAGCAGTGGGTTGGACAGAACCTACGAGCAGTACTTC
few	TRBD1	TRBV6-5	TRBJ1-5	CASRRDSWSNQPQHF	TGTGCCAGCAGACGGGACAGCTGGAGCAATCAGCCCCAGCATTTT
-	-	TRBV2	TRBJ2-7	CASSENPFGGYF	TGTGCCAGCAGTGAAAACCCCTTCGGTGGGTACTTC
-	-	TRBV6-5	TRBJ2-3	CASAGSLWTDTQCF	TGTGCCAGCGCCGGCAGCCTGTGGACAGATACGCAGTGTTTT
-	TRBD1	TRBV10-2	TRBJ2-7	CASSVSETGAHEQYF	TGCGCCAGCAGCGTATCCGAGACAGGGGCCCACGAGCAGTACTTC
-	-	TRBV30	TRBJ1-2	CAWSAGHSYGYTF	TGTGCCTGGAGTGCGGGACACTCCTATGGCTACACCTTC
-	-	TRBV7-9	TRBJ1-2	CASSPAGDHYGYTF	TGTGCCAGCAGCCCCGCCGGGGATCACTATGGCTACACCTTC
-	-	TRBV29-1	TRBJ2-5	CSVLRGGETQYF	TGCAGCGTCCTAAGAGGGGGAGAGACCCAGTACTTC
-	-	TRBV6-6	TRBJ1-1	CASSPRGALNTEAFF	TGTGCCAGCAGCCCCCGGGGGGCCTTGAACACTGAAGCTTTCTTT
few	TRBD2	TRBV4-2	TRBJ2-2	CASSLLAGAGSGTGELFF	TGTGCCAGCAGCCTTCTAGCGGGGGCCGGGTCCGGCACCGGGGAGCTGTTTTTT
few	-	TRBV5-1	TRBJ1-2	CASSRSSANYGYTF	TGCGCCAGCAGCCGCTCGAGCGCTAACTATGGCTACACCTTC
-	TRBD2	TRBV5-1	TRBJ2-5	CATGGGGEGETQYF	TGCGCCACGGGAGGCGGGGGGGAAGGAGAGACCCAGTACTTC